The source of this TCR beta chain is a study of PD-1 blockade in classical Hodgkin lymphoma. To note about this clone: Antigen specificity is unknown.

Only in-frame clones appear in the TCRdb table, and some are missing; sequencing was by immunoSEQ multiplex PCR. This sample has fewer than 45,000 clones, with around 80% found just once. Findings and limits, study-wide: Whoever responded completely had baseline diversity much like that seen in newly diagnosed patients.

Germline trimming cut 1 base from V and 2 bases from J; bases unmatched to any gene: 12. The CDR3 consists of 18 residues. The germline V gene has CDR1 SGHNT and CDR2 YENEEA. Every patient relapsed after autologous stem cell transplantation, and brentuximab vedotin exposure varied. The patients, who had relapsed/refractory classical Hodgkin lymphoma, achieved best responses of complete response, partial response or progressive disease. V usage is TRBV11-3 and J usage is TRBJ2-7, with TRBD1 matching 9 bases. Sample: peripheral blood mononuclear cells (PBMCs), taken at baseline. This receptor was obtained from a human donor with classical Hodgkin lymphoma. In DNA, the CDR3 is TGTGCCAGCAGCTTAGTGGGGGGGACAGGGAGGGTTACCTACGAGCAGTACTTC. Residues: CASSLVGGTGRVTYEQYF.